These 31 T cell receptor beta chains were all obtained from the same sample, sequenced in a study of radiotherapy plus CTLA-4 blockade in lung cancer. The table came from immunoSEQ multiplex PCR; TCRdb's copy has only in-frame clones and leaves some out. The data contain 20,000 to 25,000 clones, approximately 70% of them seen just once; the ten biggest clones take up more than 3.5%. The material was peripheral blood, obtained from a patient treated with radiotherapy plus ipilimumab. Receptors were obtained from a human donor with non-small cell lung cancer who had stable disease on radiotherapy plus ipilimumab.

V and J are TRBV18 and TRBJ2-3, with 10 bases matching TRBD2. The germline V gene encodes CDR1 KGHSH and CDR2 LQKENI. This CDR3 has 14 amino acids. V was clipped by 6 bases and J by 4 bases; unmatched bases: 4. The CDR3, as DNA: TGTGCCAGCTCCCCTAGCGGGAGTTCAGATACGCAGTATTTT. As protein: CASSPSGSSDTQYF. Using reference TRBV18 and TRBJ2-3 for the parts outside the CDR3, the full variable domain is NAGVMQNPRHLVRRRGQEARLRCSPMKGHSHVYWYRQLPEEGLKFMVYLQKENIIDESGMPKERFSAEFPKEGPSILRIQQVVRGDSAAYFCASSPSGSSDTQYFGPGTRLTVL.

The V call is TRBV5-1, the J call TRBJ2-7; TRBD1 might be the D (6 bases). The CDR3 loop spans 12 amino acids. V was pared by 2 bases and J by 4 bases, with 7 bases between. Germline values: CDR1 SGHRS, CDR2 YFSETQ. DNA for the CDR3: TGCGCCAGCAGCTTAACAGGGTACGAGCAGTACTTC. As protein: CASSLTGYEQYF.

V and J are TRBV28 and TRBJ2-2; TRBD2 might be the D (5 bases). Germline CDR1 reads MDHEN; CDR2 reads SYDVKM. This CDR3 comprises 13 residues. The V end was cut by 2 bases, the J end by 10 bases, with 11 bases between. This CDR3 is CASSLERLEELFF. CDR3 in DNA: TGTGCCAGCAGTTTAGAGCGGTTGGAGGAGCTGTTTTTT.

The chain is built from TRBV5-8 and TRBJ1-6; 8 nucleotides match TRBD1. The V gene end was trimmed by 2 bases and the J gene end by 4 bases; junction bases not matched to a gene: 2. Germline values: CDR1 SGHTS, CDR2 YDEGEE. The CDR3 totals 15 residues. CDR3 amino acids: CASSFRTGYNSPLHF. The CDR3 DNA reads as TGTGCCAGCAGCTTTCGGACAGGGTATAATTCACCCCTCCACTTT.

The genes are TRBV13 and TRBJ2-7; no firm D call. The CDR3 consists of 11 residues. The V end lost 5 bases, the J end lost 0 bases, and 2 bases lay between the germline ends. Looked up from germline, CDR1 is PRHDT and CDR2 is FYEKMQ (reference sequence). The CDR3 nucleotides read TGTGCCAGCAGCCACTCCTACGAGCAGTACTTC. This translates into CASSHSYEQYF.

Here the CDR3 reads CASSTYSGGFYNEQFF. The CDR3 DNA follows: TGTGCCAGCAGCACCTATAGCGGGGGATTTTACAATGAGCAGTTCTTC. V is TRBV5-4 and J is TRBJ2-1; 9 bases are a match to TRBD2. The CDR3 has 16 amino acids. Trimming removed 4 bases from V and 4 bases from J; junction bases left unmatched: 9. The germline V gene encodes CDR1 SGHNT and CDR2 YYREEE (reference sequence).

The V gene is TRBV9, the J gene TRBJ2-3, with D unclear. Trimming stripped 0 bases from V and 2 bases from J, with 7 bases between. This CDR3 has 14 residues. CDR1 and CDR2 (germline): SGDLS, YYNGEE. CDR3 amino acids: CASSVVVSTDTQYF. The CDR3 nucleotides read TGTGCCAGCAGCGTAGTGGTCTCCACAGATACGCAGTATTTT. Together with reference TRBV9 and TRBJ2-3, the CDR3 gives the full variable domain: DSGVTQTPKHLITATGQRVTLRCSPRSGDLSVYWYQQSLDQGLQFLIQYYNGEERAKGNILERFSAQQFPDLHSELNLSSLELGDSALYFCASSVVVSTDTQYFGPGTRLTVL.

The chain combines TRBV11-2 with TRBJ2-1; TRBD2 might be the D (5 bases). Trimming took 4 bases from V and 9 from J, leaving 19 bases between them. Germline V gene lookup returns CDR1 SGHAT and CDR2 FQNNGV. This CDR3 contains 15 residues. This CDR3 is CASSSILLGVGEQFF. CDR3 nucleotide sequence: TGTGCCAGCAGCTCGATCCTACTAGGCGTGGGTGAGCAGTTCTTC.

This clone is termed medium-sized. The chain couples TRBV14 to TRBJ1-1, with D uncertain. Germline lookup yields CDR1 SGHDN and CDR2 FVKESK. Trimming took 3 bases from V and 8 from J, leaving 13 bases between them. CDR3 length: 13 residues. CDR3 protein: CASSHAGGWEAFF. CDR3 coding DNA: TGTGCCAGCAGCCACGCAGGTGGGTGGGAAGCTTTCTTT.

Here the CDR3 reads CASSLVGASGKSEQYF. The CDR3 DNA reads TGTGCCAGCAGCTTAGTGGGGGCTAGCGGGAAAAGCGAGCAGTACTTC. The rearrangement joins TRBV7-2 to TRBJ2-7; TRBD2 agrees at 9 bases. There are 16 residues in the CDR3. Trimming cost V 1 base and J 6 bases; bases outside gene matches: 10. Germline V gene data show CDR1 as SGHTA and CDR2 as FQGNSA.

The chain uses TRBV6-1 and TRBJ1-1, with D unclear. V was trimmed by 5 bases and J by 11 bases, leaving 12 bases between them. The CDR3 spans 11 residues. Germline values: CDR1 MNHNS, CDR2 SASEGT. CDR3 DNA sequence: TGTGCCAGCAGTTCTACAGAATCTGCTTTCTTT. Its protein product is CASSSTESAFF.

For the CDR3, the DNA is TGTGCCAGCAGCCAAGATCCAGCTAGCGGGAGGATTGGTTTCTATGGAACAGATACGCAGTATTTT. Its translation: CASSQDPASGRIGFYGTDTQYF. The chain recombines TRBV14 with TRBJ2-3; 11 bases align to TRBD2. The length of the CDR3 is 22 residues. With 0 bases clipped from V and 3 bases from J, the junction kept 20 bases outside the gene matches. CDR1 and CDR2 (germline): SGHDN, FVKESK.

The rearrangement uses TRBV2 and TRBJ2-1; D not resolved. CDR1 is SNHLY, CDR2 FYNNEI, per germline. The CDR3 sequence is 15 residues long. V was pared by 7 bases and J by 0 bases, with 13 bases between. The CDR3 bases are TGTGCCAGCACCCGGACGTGGAGCTCCTACAATGAGCAGTTCTTC. Its protein product is CASTRTWSSYNEQFF.

This chain uses TRBV6-6 with TRBJ2-1; possible D gene TRBD1, 6 bases. Germline V gene sequence: CDR1 MNHNY, CDR2 SVGAGI (reference sequence). The CDR3 sequence is 15 residues long. V shed 6 bases and J shed 7 bases, with 19 bases lying between them. In DNA, the CDR3 is TGTGCCAGCAGGGCCTATGTACAGGGTTTGAATGAGCAGTTCTTC. Encoded protein: CASRAYVQGLNEQFF.

This sequence joins TRBV11-2 and TRBJ2-1; maybe TRBD2 (5 bases). The CDR3 consists of 14 residues. Trimming cost V 7 bases and J 0 bases, with 10 bases left between them. Looked up from germline, CDR1 is SGHAT and CDR2 is FQNNGV. CDR3 nucleotides: TGTGCCAGCATCACGGACTCCTCCTACAATGAGCAGTTCTTC. Its translation is CASITDSSYNEQFF.

In this sample, this clone turned up a few times. The chain employs TRBV19 and TRBJ2-7; tentative D call: TRBD1 (5 bases). This CDR3 region has 14 residues. Germline V gives CDR1 LNHDA, CDR2 SQIVND (reference sequence). V lost 9 bases and J 3 bases, leaving 18 bases between the germline ends. The CDR3 DNA sequence: TGTGCCAGCACACCTACGACAGTCAGCTACGAGCAGTACTTC. Translated: CASTPTTVSYEQYF.

The rearrangement links TRBV6-1 to TRBJ2-5; 7 nucleotides line up with TRBD1. Germline V gene lookup returns CDR1 MNHNS and CDR2 SASEGT. J was trimmed by 5 bases and V by 7 bases; bases with no gene match: 4. There are 12 residues in the CDR3. In DNA form, the CDR3 reads TGTGCCAGCAAAGGGGGCAAGGAGACCCAGTACTTC. It codes for CASKGGKETQYF.

This clone has just a few counts. This chain joins TRBV14 and TRBJ1-2; D uncertain. The V gene's germline CDR1 is SGHDN and CDR2 FVKESK. CDR3 length: 13 amino acids. The V end lost 4 bases, the J end lost 6 bases, and 12 bases lay between the germline ends. CDR3 sequence reads: CASSRMNYNGYTF. CDR3 nucleotide sequence: TGTGCCAGCAGCCGAATGAATTATAATGGCTACACCTTC.

The chain recombines TRBV5-1 with TRBJ2-7; D is possibly TRBD1 (6 bases). From germline, CDR1 is SGHRS and CDR2 YFSETQ. This CDR3 has 13 residues. V gave up 0 bases and J gave up 7 bases, with 11 bases separating them. The CDR3 protein is CASSLEGGREQYF. In nucleotides, the CDR3 is TGCGCCAGCAGCTTGGAAGGGGGTCGAGAGCAGTACTTC.

The CDR3 nucleotides are TGCGCCAGCAGCTTAACGGGGGCGGACACTGAAGCTTTCTTT. It is translated as CASSLTGADTEAFF. The chain combines TRBV5-1 with TRBJ1-1; D is possibly TRBD1 (6 bases). V lost 2 bases and J lost 3, with 11 bases in between. Germline assignment: CDR1 SGHRS and CDR2 YFSETQ. This CDR3 region has 14 residues. The full variable domain, with the rest looked up from reference TRBV5-1 and TRBJ1-1, is KAGVTQTPRYLIKTRGQQVTLSCSPISGHRSVSWYQQTPGQGLQFLFEYFSETQRNKGNFPGRFSGRQFSNSRSEMNVSTLELGDSALYLCASSLTGADTEAFFGQGTRLTVV.

The V gene is TRBV2, the J gene TRBJ1-1; D is perhaps TRBD1 (5 bases). V lost 6 bases, J lost 2 bases, and 10 bases lay in between. Germline V gene sequence: CDR1 SNHLY, CDR2 FYNNEI. CDR3 length equals 13 residues. Written as DNA, the CDR3 is TGTGCCAGCAGCTCCACAGGTAACACTGAAGCTTTCTTT. It codes for CASSSTGNTEAFF.

This clone came up a few times. The gene calls are TRBV27 and TRBJ2-5; 11 nucleotides align to TRBD2. The CDR3 sequence is 15 residues long. Germline CDR1 reads MNHEY; CDR2 reads SMNVEV (reference sequence). Trimming at V came to 2 bases and at J to 3 bases, leaving 2 bases not matched to a gene. CDR3 sequence: CASSLGSGREETQYF. The CDR3, as DNA: TGTGCCAGCAGTTTAGGTAGCGGGAGGGAAGAGACCCAGTACTTC.

The chain is built from TRBV27 and TRBJ2-4; D not resolved. From germline, CDR1 is MNHEY and CDR2 SMNVEV (reference sequence). Trimming removed 2 bases at V and 1 base at J, with 6 bases between. The CDR3 totals 14 residues. The chain's CDR3 is CASSLMGAKNIQYF. CDR3 in DNA: TGTGCCAGCAGTTTAATGGGGGCCAAAAACATTCAGTACTTC.

The rearrangement links TRBV28 to TRBJ2-2, with 10 positions matching TRBD1. The germline gives CDR1 MDHEN, CDR2 SYDVKM. V lost 8 bases to trimming and J lost 4 bases; unmatched junction nucleotides: 1. The length of the CDR3 is 13 residues. The CDR3 spells CASGDRGTGELFF. The CDR3 bases are TGTGCCAGCGGGGACAGGGGCACCGGGGAGCTGTTTTTT.

Concerning this clone: One end of the junction varies from germline; a read error may be responsible. The V call is TRBV6-5, the J call TRBJ2-1, with 7 nucleotides matching TRBD1. The CDR3 spans 12 residues. The germline gives CDR1 MNHEY, CDR2 SVGAGI. The CDR3 bases are TGTGCCAGCAGTCGGACAACAGGGGAGCCGTTCTTC. Translated, it gives CASSRTTGEPFF.

This clone was found a few times. CDR3 region: CASRNRGSLHNEQFF. In DNA form, the CDR3 reads TGTGCCAGCAGGAATAGGGGTTCTTTACACAATGAGCAGTTCTTC. J is TRBJ2-1 and V is TRBV7-6, with D possibly matching TRBD1 (5 bases). The CDR3 spans 15 residues. V lost 6 bases and J 5 bases, leaving 17 bases between the germline ends. Per the germline V gene, CDR1 is SGHVS and CDR2 is FNYEAQ.

The V gene is TRBV11-3, the J gene TRBJ1-2; D gene uncertain. Germline-derived CDR1 and CDR2 are SGHNT and YENEEA. The germline V and J ends were trimmed by 4 bases and 7 bases, with 19 bases remaining between them. The CDR3 loop spans 15 amino acids. As DNA, the CDR3 is TGTGCCAGCAGCTCTACCGACGTGTCGCGGGGTGGCTACACCTTC. Its protein product is CASSSTDVSRGGYTF.

The rearrangement uses TRBV4-1 and TRBJ2-7; 9 bases map to TRBD2. The germline V gene encodes CDR1 MGHRA and CDR2 YSYEKL. The CDR3 consists of 17 residues. Trimming removed 0 bases from V and 3 bases from J; junction bases left unmatched: 9. CDR3 protein: CASSQEITGAGGYEQYF. CDR3 nucleotides: TGCGCCAGCAGCCAAGAAATCACCGGAGCGGGAGGCTACGAGCAGTACTTC.

Here the CDR3 DNA reads TGTGCCACCAGCAGAGAACAGGGGCCTGGAAACACCATATATTTT. Its protein is CATSREQGPGNTIYF. This rearrangement joins TRBV15 to TRBJ1-3; 7 bases fit TRBD1. V lost 0 bases to trimming and J lost 2 bases; unmatched junction nucleotides: 1. Germline V gene data show CDR1 as LNHNV and CDR2 as YYDKDF (reference sequence). This CDR3 has 15 amino acids.

The chain is built from TRBV6-4 and TRBJ1-1; D may be TRBD1 (6 bases). The CDR3 loop spans 16 amino acids. CDR1 and CDR2 from the germline V gene are MRHNA and SNTAGT. Deletions cut 0 bases from V and 1 base from J, with 12 bases between. CDR3 DNA sequence: TGTGCCAGCAGTGACTCCCCGGGCAGGGGGAACACTGAAGCTTTCTTT. It yields the protein CASSDSPGRGNTEAFF.

The chain joins TRBV28 to TRBJ1-2; 10 bases align to TRBD1. Germline V gene sequence: CDR1 MDHEN, CDR2 SYDVKM. The CDR3 runs 16 residues. V dropped 6 bases and J dropped 5; count of bases not matched to a gene: 12. The CDR3 here is CASRPRRDRGWYGYTF. The CDR3 nucleotides read TGTGCCAGCAGACCCCGAAGGGACAGGGGCTGGTATGGCTACACCTTC.